A single sample gave rise to the 8 T cell receptor beta chains below, sequenced in a study of blood T cell repertoires in COVID-19. The assay was immunoSEQ multiplex PCR, and TCRdb's table has in-frame clones only and misses some. The data hold approximately 100,000 clones, with less than 90% observed a single time. The sample was peripheral blood. These receptors came from a human donor in a cohort sampled during active COVID-19.

The chain has TRBV18 and TRBJ2-1; TRBD1 is a possible D gene (6 bases). The CDR3 contains 16 residues. Germline values: CDR1 KGHSH, CDR2 LQKENI. Trimming removed 2 bases at V and 9 bases at J, with 20 bases between. The CDR3 DNA reads as TGTGCCAGCTCACCAAGCGTAGGGGGATCCACAACTGAGCAGTTCTTC. Its translation is CASSPSVGGSTTEQFF.

The rearrangement uses TRBV6-1 and TRBJ1-6, with TRBD1 as a possible D gene (5 bases). The CDR3 has 16 amino acids. Looked up from germline, CDR1 is MNHNS and CDR2 is SASEGT. The V gene lost 2 bases and the J gene lost 8 bases, with 16 bases spanning the gap. The CDR3 region has the DNA TGTGCCAGCAGTGAAAATCCCCAGGGAAATGATTCACCCCTCCACTTT. This sequence encodes CASSENPQGNDSPLHF.

The V and J genes are TRBV11-1 and TRBJ2-3; TRBD2 might be the D (7 bases). In germline, CDR1 is SGHAT, CDR2 FQDESV (reference sequence). This CDR3 is built from 16 residues. Trimming shortened V by 3 bases and J by 5 bases, and 18 bases separated the two germline ends. The CDR3 protein is CASSLRVGGARDTQYF. The CDR3 DNA sequence: TGTGCCAGCAGCTTGCGGGTTGGGGGGGCGAGAGATACGCAGTATTTT.

This clone was counted once. V and J are TRBV7-8 and TRBJ1-3; D is uncertain. CDR1 SGHVS and CDR2 FQNEAQ come from the germline V gene. V lost 5 bases to trimming and J lost 2 bases, with 13 bases between them. The CDR3 contains 15 residues. CDR3 loop: CASSKDWRAGNTIYF. CDR3 bases: TGTGCCAGCAGCAAGGACTGGAGGGCTGGAAACACCATATATTTT. Full variable domain (missing parts from reference TRBV7-8 and TRBJ1-3): GAGVSQSPRYKVAKRGQDVALRCDPISGHVSLFWYQQALGQGPEFLTYFQNEAQLDKSGLPSDRFFAERPEGSVSTLKIQRTQQEDSAVYLCASSKDWRAGNTIYFGEGSWLTVV.

The chain combines TRBV7-2 with TRBJ2-5; 15 positions match TRBD2. Germline V lookup: CDR1 SGHTA, CDR2 FQGNSA. V lost 1 base, J lost 7 bases, and 7 bases stayed unmatched. The CDR3 is made up of 17 amino acids. The CDR3 DNA follows: TGTGCCAGCAGCTTAGTGGGGACTAGCGGGAGGAGTAGGACCCAGTACTTC. This translates into CASSLVGTSGRSRTQYF. Combining the CDR3 with reference TRBV7-2 and TRBJ2-5 gives the whole variable domain GAGVSQSPSNKVTEKGKDVELRCDPISGHTALYWYRQSLGQGLEFLIYFQGNSAPDKSGLPSDRFSAERTGGSVSTLTIQRTQQEDSAVYLCASSLVGTSGRSRTQYFGPGTRLLVL.

This chain uses TRBV3-1 (or the pseudogene TRBV3-2) with TRBJ2-2; 7 nucleotides align to TRBD1. With V trimmed by 9 bases and J by 8 bases, 9 bases remained unmatched. Germline CDR1 and CDR2: LGHDT and YNNKEL (reference sequence). The CDR3 is 13 residues long. CDR3 DNA sequence: TGTGCCAGTGCCCAGGGGGTTCGGGGGGAGCTGTTTTTT. Protein product: CASAQGVRGELFF.

The V and J genes are TRBV27 and TRBJ2-1; 12 positions match TRBD1. Germline lookup yields CDR1 MNHEY and CDR2 SMNVEV (reference sequence). The CDR3 consists of 16 residues. The J segment lost 8 bases and the V segment lost 5 bases, leaving 10 bases of the junction unmatched. In DNA form, the CDR3 reads TGTGCCAGCAGTGTGTTACCGGGACAGGGGGCGTATGAGCAGTTCTTC. This encodes CASSVLPGQGAYEQFF.

The chain has TRBV7-2 and TRBJ2-2; D gene ambiguous. V was clipped by 3 bases and J by 8 bases, with 7 bases between them. Germline V lookup: CDR1 SGHTA, CDR2 FQGNSA. The CDR3 covers 12 residues. CDR3: CASSFPIGELFF. Here the CDR3 DNA reads TGTGCCAGCAGCTTCCCTATAGGGGAGCTGTTTTTT.